A few counts support the clone carrying this T cell receptor beta chain. These data originate in a study of T cells in Graves' hyperthyroidism and ophthalmopathy. Germline CDR1 and CDR2: MDHEN and SYDVKM. V was cut by 5 bases and J by 3 bases, with 14 bases left in between. The CDR3 extends over 15 amino acids. Amplification of TCR beta CDR3 regions used RNA as the template. A first-round RT-PCR of the TCR CDR3 used the HTBI primer set. TCRdb processed the multiplex PCR reads anew with MiXCR; each CDR3 protein has one entry. Of 300,000 to 500,000 distinct CDR3 sequences in the sample, 11% to 15% were seen once.

Sequencing was carried out using blood. The clonotype originates from a middle-aged man with Graves' ophthalmopathy. This chain links TRBV28 with TRBJ1-5, with TRBD1 as a possible D gene (6 bases). CDR3 coding DNA: TGTGCCAGCAGTGCCACCCAGGGGCTCAATCAGCCCCAGCATTTT. Translating gives CASSATQGLNQPQHF.